This entry lists 13 T cell receptor beta chains sequenced from one sample in a study of graft-versus-host responses after intestinal transplantation. Graft specimens yielded both intraepithelial and lamina propria lymphocytes. Libraries were prepared by immunoSEQ multiplex PCR; TCRdb keeps only in-frame clonotypes and omits some of them. The repertoire holds approximately 17,000 clones, with approximately 80% as singletons. The material sequenced was ileum tissue, taken about 19 months after intestinal transplantation. Source of these receptors: a human patient who received an intestinal transplant, so some T cells may come from the graft donor.

The J gene is TRBJ1-5, the V gene TRBV6-1, with a possible D match to TRBD1 (5 bases). This CDR3 is built from 13 residues. Deletions cut 2 bases from V and 6 bases from J, with 8 bases between. Germline CDR1 reads MNHNS; CDR2 reads SASEGT. The CDR3 coding sequence is TGTGCCAGCAGTGAATTAAGGGGTCAGCCCCAGCATTTT. The encoded protein is CASSELRGQPQHF.

CDR3 residues: CSVPPSGTAGYGYTF. The CDR3 DNA reads as TGCAGCGTTCCGCCCTCAGGGACAGCCGGCTATGGCTACACCTTC. The chain uses TRBV29-1 and TRBJ1-2; 7 bases fit TRBD1. Unmatched junction bases numbered 13, after V lost 5 bases and J lost 4 bases. The CDR3 runs 15 residues. Germline V gene lookup returns CDR1 SQVTM and CDR2 ANQGSEA.

This chain links TRBV11-2 with TRBJ2-2; 12 nucleotides match TRBD2. This CDR3 is built from 18 residues. V lost 1 base and J lost 5; bases outside the gene matches: 8. Germline V gives CDR1 SGHAT, CDR2 FQNNGV. The CDR3 region has the DNA TGTGCCAGCAGCTTAGCGGGAACTAGCGGGGGGCCGACCGGGGAGCTGTTTTTT. It specifies CASSLAGTSGGPTGELFF.

This clone was seen only once. The J gene is TRBJ2-1, the V gene TRBV19; 8 positions match TRBD2. V was clipped by 4 bases and J by 2 bases; unmatched bases: 16. This CDR3 has 19 amino acids. Germline loops: CDR1 LNHDA, CDR2 SQIVND (reference sequence). The DNA of the CDR3 is TGTGCCAGTAGTACCCCCACGGGGGAGCGGGGGTGGGCCTACAATGAGCAGTTCTTC. This encodes CASSTPTGERGWAYNEQFF.

J is TRBJ2-7 and V is TRBV5-6; D is unclear. The CDR3 runs 12 residues. CDR1 and CDR2 from the germline V gene are SGHDT and YYEEEE. V was pared by 0 bases and J by 2 bases, with 3 bases between. The CDR3 nucleotides read TGTGCCAGCAGCTTGGGCACCTACGAGCAGTACTTC. It codes for CASSLGTYEQYF.

The chain carries TRBV5-1 and TRBJ1-1; no clear D gene. V lost 0 bases and J lost 0, with 9 bases in between. Germline-derived CDR1 and CDR2 are SGHRS and YFSETQ. This CDR3 has 15 residues. The CDR3 is CASSLDSPMNTEAFF. The CDR3 DNA reads as TGCGCCAGCAGCTTGGACAGCCCTATGAACACTGAAGCTTTCTTT.

J is TRBJ1-4 and V is TRBV30; D unresolved. The V end was cut by 8 bases, the J end by 0 bases, with 10 bases between. This CDR3 has 13 residues. Germline V gene lookup returns CDR1 GTSNPN and CDR2 SVGIG (reference sequence). The CDR3 loop reads CAQNSATNEKLFF. The CDR3 DNA reads TGTGCCCAAAACAGCGCAACTAATGAAAAACTGTTTTTT.

V is TRBV5-1 and J is TRBJ2-1; D gene unclear. Germline CDR1 and CDR2: SGHRS and YFSETQ. This CDR3 is built from 13 residues. With 2 bases removed from V and 5 bases from J, the gap between germline ends came to 8 bases. CDR3 loop: CASSLVANNEQFF. Written as DNA, the CDR3 is TGCGCCAGCAGCTTAGTAGCAAACAATGAGCAGTTCTTC.

The V call is TRBV5-1, the J call TRBJ2-1, with D unresolved. V was trimmed by 0 bases and J by 3 bases, leaving 7 bases between them. Germline assignment: CDR1 SGHRS and CDR2 YFSETQ. The CDR3 has 14 amino acids. The CDR3 spells CASSLGGLYNEQFF. CDR3 nucleotide sequence: TGCGCCAGCAGCTTGGGTGGGCTCTACAATGAGCAGTTCTTC. Drawing the rest from reference TRBV5-1 and TRBJ2-1, the complete variable domain is KAGVTQTPRYLIKTRGQQVTLSCSPISGHRSVSWYQQTPGQGLQFLFEYFSETQRNKGNFPGRFSGRQFSNSRSEMNVSTLELGDSALYLCASSLGGLYNEQFFGPGTRLTVL.

J is TRBJ2-5 and V is TRBV6-1; 7 bases fit TRBD2. The CDR3 has 18 residues. Germline CDR1 MNHNS, CDR2 SASEGT. Trimming removed 0 bases from V and 2 bases from J; junction bases left unmatched: 12. CDR3 DNA sequence: TGTGCCAGCAGTGAAGCATGGCTAGCGGAACCGCGGCAAGAGACCCAGTACTTC. This sequence encodes CASSEAWLAEPRQETQYF.

This chain's CDR3 is CASSFPASYEQYF. CDR3 sequence (DNA): TGTGCCAGCAGCTTCCCAGCATCCTACGAGCAGTACTTC. The V gene is TRBV5-4, the J gene TRBJ2-5, with no clear D. The J call may be mistaken, given a closer DNA end match to TRBJ2-7. Germline assignment: CDR1 SGHNT and CDR2 YYREEE (reference sequence). CDR3 length: 13 residues.

The genes are TRBV7-8 and TRBJ2-7; D could derive from TRBD1 or TRBD2 (5 bases each). CDR3 length equals 12 residues. Trimming stripped 4 bases from V and 6 bases from J, with 10 bases between. Germline CDR1 is SGHVS and CDR2 is FQNEAQ. The CDR3 reads CASSSYGAEQYF. For the CDR3, the DNA is TGTGCCAGCAGCTCTTACGGGGCCGAGCAGTACTTC. Combining the CDR3 with reference TRBV7-8 and TRBJ2-7 gives the whole variable domain GAGVSQSPRYKVAKRGQDVALRCDPISGHVSLFWYQQALGQGPEFLTYFQNEAQLDKSGLPSDRFFAERPEGSVSTLKIQRTQQEDSAVYLCASSSYGAEQYFGPGTRLTVT.

This chain uses TRBV13 with TRBJ2-5; 9 nucleotides agree with TRBD2. The CDR3 is made up of 17 amino acids. The V and J ends lost 5 bases and 2 bases, in that order; junction bases with no gene match: 12. Germline CDR1 is PRHDT and CDR2 is FYEKMQ (reference sequence). The CDR3 DNA reads TGTGCCAGCAGCCCCCCGGGGGGCGGGGGGGAGCAAGAGACCCAGTACTTC. Translated: CASSPPGGGGEQETQYF.